This passage covers 6 T cell receptor beta chains from one sample sequenced in a study of regulatory T cells in long-lasting Graves disease. The authors built TCR beta libraries using iRepertoire HTBI primers and Arm-PCR of CDR3 regions. Each CDR3 protein gets one entry after TCRdb re-called the multiplex PCR reads with MiXCR. This repertoire shows 580,000 or so distinct CDR3 sequences, 15% to 20% found once; its top ten account for 12%. This sample's time point: newly diagnosed GD, antithyroid drugs for less than 3 months. RNA from PBMCs was the source of the TCR library. These data were also reused for a study on T cells in Graves' hyperthyroidism and ophthalmopathy.

Sequenced material: peripheral blood mononuclear cells (PBMCs), taken at new diagnosis, from a patient treated with antithyroid drugs. Receptors were obtained from a man between 18 and 29 years old with Graves disease.

The table lists this clonotype with many counts. The gene calls are TRBV6-2 or TRBV6-3 and TRBJ1-5; D is unresolved. Trimming removed 2 bases at V and 3 bases at J, with 8 bases between. This CDR3 has 14 residues. From germline, CDR1 is MNHEY and CDR2 SVGEGT. The CDR3 sequence: CASSYASFNQPQHF. CDR3 coding DNA: TGTGCCAGCAGTTACGCCAGCTTCAATCAGCCCCAGCATTTT.

This clonotype was seen ten or more times. This sequence joins TRBV7-9 and TRBJ2-1; a possible D gene is TRBD1 (6 bases). From germline, CDR1 is SEHNR and CDR2 FQNEAQ (reference sequence). The CDR3 runs to 14 residues. Trimming removed 1 base from V and 10 bases from J, with 14 bases in between. CDR3 protein: CASSLGPQGWEQFF. DNA of the CDR3: TGTGCCAGCAGCTTAGGGCCACAGGGCTGGGAGCAGTTCTTC.

CDR3 in DNA: TGCGCCAGCAGCCAAGTGTCTAGCGGGATTTACGAGCAGTACTTC. Encoded protein: CASSQVSSGIYEQYF. The chain employs TRBV4-1 and TRBJ2-7; 9 nucleotides agree with TRBD2. The trim removed 1 base at V and 4 bases at J, leaving 5 bases unmatched. CDR1 is MGHRA, CDR2 YSYEKL, per germline. This CDR3 spans 15 amino acids.

This clonotype came up many times. V is TRBV7-9 and J is TRBJ2-3, with D perhaps TRBD1 or TRBD2 (5 bases each). The CDR3 spans 15 residues. Between the trimmed V and J ends, which lost 3 bases and 1 base, there was a span of 11 bases. Germline CDR1 reads SEHNR; CDR2 reads FQNEAQ (reference sequence). The DNA for the CDR3 is TGTGCCAGCAGCTTCGGGGCCCAGGGCACAGATACGCAGTATTTT. Amino acid sequence: CASSFGAQGTDTQYF.

This clonotype has ten or more counts. The rearrangement links TRBV2 to TRBJ2-2; D not resolved. The CDR3 runs to 16 residues. CDR1 and CDR2 from the germline V gene are SNHLY and FYNNEI. V dropped 2 bases and J dropped 5 bases, with 15 bases sitting between them. DNA for the CDR3: TGTGCCAGCAGTGAAATAGAAGCGAGCCTTACCGGGGAGCTGTTTTTT. This encodes CASSEIEASLTGELFF.

This clonotype occurred a few times. J is TRBJ1-4 and V is TRBV20-1; 7 bases match TRBD1. Germline assignment: CDR1 DFQATT and CDR2 SNEGSKA (reference sequence). V dropped 6 bases and J dropped 6; count of bases not matched to a gene: 13. The CDR3 spans 15 residues. CDR3 sequence reads: CSAKSFAGQDEKLFF. The CDR3 DNA reads as TGCAGTGCCAAATCCTTTGCAGGACAGGATGAAAAACTGTTTTTT.